This T cell receptor (beta chain) was retrieved from a study of T cells in Graves' hyperthyroidism and ophthalmopathy. Findings and caveats of the study: Most thyroid-expanded clonotypes above 0.001 were also found in blood.

This CDR3 contains 13 residues. Trimming pared 0 bases from V and 0 bases from J, leaving 3 bases between. Germline CDR1 reads SGDLS; CDR2 reads YYNGEE. Note on this clonotype: Its target is not known. No conserved phenylalanine or tryptophan ends this CDR3, so it is likely a read error.

Amplification of TCR beta CDR3 regions was performed using RNA transcripts as template. Using the HTBI primer set, a first-round RT-PCR was run on the TCR CDR3. TCRdb reprocessed the multiplex PCR reads with MiXCR, giving one entry per CDR3 protein. Altogether hundreds of thousands of distinct CDR3 sequences are present, around 42% being singletons, with the ten largest covering 8.2%. The J gene is TRBJ1-1, the V gene TRBV9; D not certain. The source of this sequence is a young woman with Graves' hyperthyroidism. Sequenced: peripheral blood or thyroid tissue (not recorded which). The CDR3 DNA sequence: TGTGCCAGCAGCGTAGCATTGAACACTGAAGCTTTCCTT. This sequence encodes CASSVALNTEAFL.